The 3 T cell receptor beta chains reported below all come from one sample, sequenced in a study of T cell responses to AZD1222 COVID-19 vaccine. The data were produced by immunoSEQ multiplex PCR, yet TCRdb's version contains in-frame clones alone and is incomplete. Among 150,000 or so clones, about 90% were seen once, and the ten largest hold 5% to 6.5%. Sequenced material: peripheral blood, taken 28 days after the second AZD1222 dose. These receptors originate from an adult who received the AZD1222 COVID-19 vaccine.

This clone was detected only once. V usage is TRBV5-8 and J usage is TRBJ1-3; maybe TRBD1 (5 bases). The CDR3 has 14 residues. Germline loops: CDR1 SGHTS, CDR2 YDEGEE. V dropped 1 base and J dropped 4 bases, with 9 bases sitting between them. CDR3 bases: TGTGCCAGCAGCTTGTCTGGGACCGGAAACACCATATATTTT. Its translation: CASSLSGTGNTIYF. The full variable domain, completed using reference TRBV5-8 and TRBJ1-3, is EAGVTQSPTHLIKTRGQQATLRCSPISGHTSVYWYQQALGLGLQFLLWYDEGEERNRGNFPPRFSGRQFPNYSSELNVNALELEDSALYLCASSLSGTGNTIYFGEGSWLTVV.

This clone has only one observation. The chain carries TRBV10-2 and TRBJ1-4; 7 positions match TRBD1. CDR3 length equals 16 residues. The germline V gene encodes CDR1 WSHSY and CDR2 SAAADI. Losses at the gene ends were 6 bases for V and 0 bases for J; bases not matched to a gene: 7. The CDR3: CASRRGTDTTNEKLFF. The CDR3 DNA sequence: TGCGCCAGCAGACGAGGGACAGACACAACTAATGAAAAACTGTTTTTT.

Here the CDR3 DNA reads TGTGCCAGCAGAGCCGGGACAGGGGGCGGCCAGTACTTC. Its translation is CASRAGTGGGQYF. The chain couples TRBV12-3 or TRBV12-4 to TRBJ2-7, with 12 positions matching TRBD1. This CDR3 region has 13 residues. Trimming removed 6 bases from V and 10 bases from J; junction bases left unmatched: 7.